This note documents a single T cell receptor beta chain sequence. Its specificity is not known. Produced via immunoSEQ multiplex PCR; TCRdb's table is partial and in-frame only. The sample holds some 74,000 clones, 91% seen once. This entry belongs to a study of Tregs in tolerant kidney transplant recipients. The study, taken as a whole, reports: Changing PCR primers prevented nucleotide comparison between some patients' samples. Antigen-driven expansion was suggested because donor-specific Tregs expanded more than all Tregs in tolerant patients. Expanding Tregs on activated donor B cells appeared to best identify donor-specific TCRbeta clones.

The CDR3 totals 14 residues. CDR1 is MNHNY and CDR2 is SVGAGI in the germline V gene (reference sequence). Trimming took 5 bases from V and 7 from J; bases not matched to a gene: 4. The chain employs TRBV6-6 and TRBJ2-1, with 11 bases aligning to TRBD2. The receptor comes from a human donor who received a combined kidney and bone marrow transplant. This specimen was Tregs from blood, taken before the transplant. CDR3 nucleotides: TGTGCCAGCAGTCTAGCGGGAGGAGAGAATGAGCAGTTCTTC. Protein: CASSLAGGENEQFF.